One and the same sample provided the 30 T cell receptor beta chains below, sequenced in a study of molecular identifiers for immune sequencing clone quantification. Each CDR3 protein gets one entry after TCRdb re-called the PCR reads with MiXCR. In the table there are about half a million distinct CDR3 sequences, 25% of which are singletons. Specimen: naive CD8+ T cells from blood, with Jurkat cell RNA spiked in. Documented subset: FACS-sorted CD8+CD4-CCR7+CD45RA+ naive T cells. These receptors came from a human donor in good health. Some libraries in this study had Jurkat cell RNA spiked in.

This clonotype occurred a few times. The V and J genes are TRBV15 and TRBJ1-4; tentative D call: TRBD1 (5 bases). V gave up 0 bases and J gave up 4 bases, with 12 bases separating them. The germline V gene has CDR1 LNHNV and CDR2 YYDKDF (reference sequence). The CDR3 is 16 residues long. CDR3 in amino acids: CATSRDLEGFNEKLFF. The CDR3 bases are TGTGCCACCAGCAGAGATCTCGAGGGGTTTAATGAAAAACTGTTTTTT.

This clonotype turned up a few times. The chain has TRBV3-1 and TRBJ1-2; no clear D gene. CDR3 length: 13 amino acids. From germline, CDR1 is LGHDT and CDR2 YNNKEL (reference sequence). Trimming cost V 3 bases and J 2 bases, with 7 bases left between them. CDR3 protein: CASSQAENYGYTF. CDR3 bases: TGTGCCAGCAGCCAGGCAGAAAACTATGGCTACACCTTC.

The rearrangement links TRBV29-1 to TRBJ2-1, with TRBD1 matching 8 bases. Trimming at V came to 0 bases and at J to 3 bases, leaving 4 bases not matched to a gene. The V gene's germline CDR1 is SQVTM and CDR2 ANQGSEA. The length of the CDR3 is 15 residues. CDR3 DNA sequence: TGCAGCGTTGAAGAAGCGACAGGGGACTACAATGAGCAGTTCTTC. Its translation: CSVEEATGDYNEQFF.

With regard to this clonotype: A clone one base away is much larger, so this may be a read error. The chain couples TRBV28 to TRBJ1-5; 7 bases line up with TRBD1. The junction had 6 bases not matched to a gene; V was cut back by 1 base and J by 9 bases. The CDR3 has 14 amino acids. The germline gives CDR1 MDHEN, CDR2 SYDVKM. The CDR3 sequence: CASSLLGGLRPQHF. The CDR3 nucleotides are TGTGCCAGCAGTTTATTAGGGGGCTTGCGGCCCCAGCATTTT.

For the CDR3, the DNA is TGCAGTGCTCAGTATGTCGATGAGCAGTTCTTC. Protein sequence: CSAQYVDEQFF. The chain recombines TRBV20-1 with TRBJ2-1, with D unresolved. Trimming took 5 bases from V and 8 from J, leaving 10 bases between them. The CDR3 is made up of 11 amino acids. The germline gives CDR1 DFQATT, CDR2 SNEGSKA (reference sequence).

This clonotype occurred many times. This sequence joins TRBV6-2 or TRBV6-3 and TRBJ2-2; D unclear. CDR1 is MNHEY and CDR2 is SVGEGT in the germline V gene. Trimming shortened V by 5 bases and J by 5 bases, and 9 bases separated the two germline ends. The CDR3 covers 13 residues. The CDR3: CASSPPATGELFF. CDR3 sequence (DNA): TGTGCCAGCAGTCCCCCTGCTACCGGGGAGCTGTTTTTT.

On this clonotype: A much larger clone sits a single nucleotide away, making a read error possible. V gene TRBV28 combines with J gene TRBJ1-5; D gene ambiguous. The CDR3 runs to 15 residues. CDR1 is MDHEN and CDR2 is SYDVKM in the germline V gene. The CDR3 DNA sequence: TGTGTCAGCAGTTTATCCGGGGTTGGCAATCAGCCCCAGCATTTT. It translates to CVSSLSGVGNQPQHF.

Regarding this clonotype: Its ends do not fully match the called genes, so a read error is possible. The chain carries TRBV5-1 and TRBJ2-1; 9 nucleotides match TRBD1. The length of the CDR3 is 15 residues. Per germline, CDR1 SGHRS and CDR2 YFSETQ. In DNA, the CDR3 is TGCGCCAGCAGCTCTCGACAGGGGGAGTACAATGAGCCGTTCTTC. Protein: CASSSRQGEYNEPFF.

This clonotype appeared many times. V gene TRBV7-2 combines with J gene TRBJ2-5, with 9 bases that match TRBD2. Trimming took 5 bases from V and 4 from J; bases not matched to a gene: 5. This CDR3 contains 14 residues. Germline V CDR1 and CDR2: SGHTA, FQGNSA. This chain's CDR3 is CASSPGLAGETQYF. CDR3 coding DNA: TGTGCCAGCAGCCCGGGACTAGCCGGAGAGACCCAGTACTTC.

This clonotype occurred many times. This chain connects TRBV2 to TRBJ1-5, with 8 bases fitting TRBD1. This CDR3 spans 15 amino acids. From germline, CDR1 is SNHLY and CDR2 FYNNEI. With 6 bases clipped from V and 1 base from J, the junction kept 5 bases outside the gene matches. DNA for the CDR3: TGTGCCAGCAGCATAGACAGGGGCAGCAATCAGCCCCAGCATTTT. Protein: CASSIDRGSNQPQHF.

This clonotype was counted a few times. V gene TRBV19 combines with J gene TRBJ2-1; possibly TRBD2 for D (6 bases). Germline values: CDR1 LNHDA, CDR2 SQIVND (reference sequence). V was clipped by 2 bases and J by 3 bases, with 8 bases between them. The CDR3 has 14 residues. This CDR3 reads CASSISGFYNEQFF. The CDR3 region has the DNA TGTGCCAGTAGTATAAGCGGGTTCTACAATGAGCAGTTCTTC.

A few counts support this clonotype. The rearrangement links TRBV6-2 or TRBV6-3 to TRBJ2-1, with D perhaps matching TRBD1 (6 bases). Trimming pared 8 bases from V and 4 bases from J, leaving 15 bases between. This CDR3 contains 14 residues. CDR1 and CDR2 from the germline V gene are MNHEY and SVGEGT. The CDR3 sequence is CASEYNRVYNEQFF. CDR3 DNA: TGTGCCAGCGAATATAACAGGGTGTACAATGAGCAGTTCTTC.

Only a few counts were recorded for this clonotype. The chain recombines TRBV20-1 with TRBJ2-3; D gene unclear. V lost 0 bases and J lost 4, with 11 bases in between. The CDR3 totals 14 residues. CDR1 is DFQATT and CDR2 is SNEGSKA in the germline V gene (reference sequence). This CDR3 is CSARDAAGPDTQYF. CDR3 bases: TGCAGTGCTAGAGATGCTGCCGGGCCAGATACGCAGTATTTT.

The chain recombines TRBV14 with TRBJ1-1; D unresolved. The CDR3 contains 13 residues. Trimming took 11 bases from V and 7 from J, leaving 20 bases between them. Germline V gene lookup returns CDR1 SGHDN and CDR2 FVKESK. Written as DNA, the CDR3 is TGTGCCCGCCGCCAAGAGGCTACGTTTGAAGCTTTCTTT. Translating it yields CARRQEATFEAFF.

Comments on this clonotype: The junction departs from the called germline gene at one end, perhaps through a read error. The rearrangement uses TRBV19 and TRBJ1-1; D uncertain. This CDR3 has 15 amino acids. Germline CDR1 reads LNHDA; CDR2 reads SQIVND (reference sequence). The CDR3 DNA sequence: TGTGCCAGTAGTGTGATGCATGGTGTGAACACTGAAGCTCTCTTT. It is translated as CASSVMHGVNTEALF.

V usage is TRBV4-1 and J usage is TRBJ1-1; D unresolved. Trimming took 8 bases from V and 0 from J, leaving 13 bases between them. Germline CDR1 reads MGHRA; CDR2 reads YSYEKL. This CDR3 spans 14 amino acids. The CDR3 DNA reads TGCGCCAGCCGCCGAGGCCCCATGAACACTGAAGCTTTCTTT. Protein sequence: CASRRGPMNTEAFF.

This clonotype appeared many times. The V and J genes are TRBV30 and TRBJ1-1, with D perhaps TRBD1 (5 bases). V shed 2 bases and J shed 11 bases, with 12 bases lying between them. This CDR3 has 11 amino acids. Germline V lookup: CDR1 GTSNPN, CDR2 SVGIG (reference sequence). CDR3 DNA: TGTGCCTGGAGTAACAGGTTCATTGCTTTCTTT. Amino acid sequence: CAWSNRFIAFF.

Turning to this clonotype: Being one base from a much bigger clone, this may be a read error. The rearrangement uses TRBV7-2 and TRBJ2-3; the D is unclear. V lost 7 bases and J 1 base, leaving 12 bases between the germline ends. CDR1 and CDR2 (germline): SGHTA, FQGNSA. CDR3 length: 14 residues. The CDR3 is CASNRLERTDTQYF. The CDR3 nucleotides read TGTGCCAGCAACCGTCTAGAACGCACAGATACGCAGTATTTT.

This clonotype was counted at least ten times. CDR3 region: CASRSTSGNTDTQYF. As DNA, the CDR3 is TGTGCCAGCAGGTCTACTAGCGGAAACACAGATACGCAGTATTTT. This chain joins TRBV7-6 and TRBJ2-3; 8 bases map to TRBD2. J lost 2 bases, V lost 6 bases, and 7 bases had no gene match. Per the germline V gene, CDR1 is SGHVS and CDR2 is FNYEAQ. The CDR3 is 15 residues long.

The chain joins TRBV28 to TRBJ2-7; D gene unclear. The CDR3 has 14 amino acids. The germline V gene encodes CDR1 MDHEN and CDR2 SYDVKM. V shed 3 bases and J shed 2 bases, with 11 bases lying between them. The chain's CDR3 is CASSFRENPYEQYF. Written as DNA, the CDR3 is TGTGCCAGCAGTTTTAGAGAGAATCCCTACGAGCAGTACTTC.

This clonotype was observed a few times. CDR3 nucleotide sequence: TGTGCCAGCAGTTACCCGGAGTGGAGCACTAATGAAAAACTGTTTTTT. Encoded protein: CASSYPEWSTNEKLFF. The genes are TRBV6-2 or TRBV6-3 and TRBJ1-4, with D hard to call. The germline V gene has CDR1 MNHEY and CDR2 SVGEGT. The CDR3 runs to 16 residues. Trimming left V 2 bases short and J 2 bases short, with 12 bases between.

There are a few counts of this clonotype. The CDR3 DNA sequence: TGTGCCAGCAGGGGGGGTCAGGGGGTCTACGAGCAGTACTTC. Amino acids: CASRGGQGVYEQYF. J is TRBJ2-7 and V is TRBV13, with D tentatively TRBD1 (7 bases). The germline V and J ends were trimmed by 6 bases and 3 bases, with 15 bases remaining between them. CDR1 and CDR2 (germline): PRHDT, FYEKMQ (reference sequence). The CDR3 contains 14 residues.

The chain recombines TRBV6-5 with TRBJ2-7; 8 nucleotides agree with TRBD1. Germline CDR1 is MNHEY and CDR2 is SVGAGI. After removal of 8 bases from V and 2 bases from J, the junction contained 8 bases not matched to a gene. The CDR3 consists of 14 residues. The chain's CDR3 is CASRDGTGTYEQYF. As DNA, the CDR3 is TGTGCCAGCCGAGATGGGACAGGTACCTACGAGCAGTACTTC.

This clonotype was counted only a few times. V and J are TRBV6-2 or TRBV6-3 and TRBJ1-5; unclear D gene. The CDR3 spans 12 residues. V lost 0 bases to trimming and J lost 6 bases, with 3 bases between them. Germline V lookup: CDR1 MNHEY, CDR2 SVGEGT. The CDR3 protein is CASSYSIQPQHF. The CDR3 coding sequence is TGTGCCAGCAGTTACTCCATTCAGCCCCAGCATTTT.

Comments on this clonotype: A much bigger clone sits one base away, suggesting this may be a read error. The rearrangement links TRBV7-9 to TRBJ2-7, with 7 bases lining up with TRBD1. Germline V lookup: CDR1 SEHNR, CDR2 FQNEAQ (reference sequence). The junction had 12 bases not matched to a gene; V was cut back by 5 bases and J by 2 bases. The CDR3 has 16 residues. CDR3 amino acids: CASSPGTVQGPYEQYF. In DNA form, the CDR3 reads TGTGCCAGCAGCCCGGGGACAGTCCAGGGGCCCTACGAGCAGTACTTC.

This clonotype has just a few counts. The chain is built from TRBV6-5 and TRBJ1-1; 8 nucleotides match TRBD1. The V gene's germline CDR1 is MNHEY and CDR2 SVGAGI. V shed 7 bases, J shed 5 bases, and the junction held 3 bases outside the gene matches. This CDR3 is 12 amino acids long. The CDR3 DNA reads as TGTGCCAGCATTACAGGGGGAACTGAAGCTTTCTTT. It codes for CASITGGTEAFF.

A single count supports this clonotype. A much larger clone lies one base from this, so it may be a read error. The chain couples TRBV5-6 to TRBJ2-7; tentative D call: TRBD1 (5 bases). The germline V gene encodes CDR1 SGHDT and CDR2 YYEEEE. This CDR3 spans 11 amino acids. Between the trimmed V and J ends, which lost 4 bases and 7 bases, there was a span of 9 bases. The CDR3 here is CASSRTREQYF. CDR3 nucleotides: TGTGCCAGCAGCCGGACACGGGAGCAGTACTTC.

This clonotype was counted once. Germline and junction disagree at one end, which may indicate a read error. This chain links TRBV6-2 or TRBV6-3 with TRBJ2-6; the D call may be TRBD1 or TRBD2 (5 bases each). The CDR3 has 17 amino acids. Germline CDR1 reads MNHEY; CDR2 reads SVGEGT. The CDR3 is CARSTPGTSSGANVLTF. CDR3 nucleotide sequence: TGTGCCCGCAGTACCCCGGGGACCAGCTCTGGGGCTAACGTCCTGACTTTC.

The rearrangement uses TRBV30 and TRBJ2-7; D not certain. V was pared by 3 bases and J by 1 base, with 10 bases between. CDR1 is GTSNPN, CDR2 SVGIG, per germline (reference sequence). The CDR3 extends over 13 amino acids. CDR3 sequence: CAWRYGPSYEQYF. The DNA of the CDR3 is TGTGCCTGGAGATACGGCCCTTCCTACGAGCAGTACTTC.

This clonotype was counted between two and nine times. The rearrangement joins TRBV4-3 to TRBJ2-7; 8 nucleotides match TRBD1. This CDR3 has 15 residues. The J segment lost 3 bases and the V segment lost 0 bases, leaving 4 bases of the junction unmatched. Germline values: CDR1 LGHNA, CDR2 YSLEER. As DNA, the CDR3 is TGCGCCAGCAGCCAAGATCTACAGGGGGGCTACGAGCAGTACTTC. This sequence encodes CASSQDLQGGYEQYF.